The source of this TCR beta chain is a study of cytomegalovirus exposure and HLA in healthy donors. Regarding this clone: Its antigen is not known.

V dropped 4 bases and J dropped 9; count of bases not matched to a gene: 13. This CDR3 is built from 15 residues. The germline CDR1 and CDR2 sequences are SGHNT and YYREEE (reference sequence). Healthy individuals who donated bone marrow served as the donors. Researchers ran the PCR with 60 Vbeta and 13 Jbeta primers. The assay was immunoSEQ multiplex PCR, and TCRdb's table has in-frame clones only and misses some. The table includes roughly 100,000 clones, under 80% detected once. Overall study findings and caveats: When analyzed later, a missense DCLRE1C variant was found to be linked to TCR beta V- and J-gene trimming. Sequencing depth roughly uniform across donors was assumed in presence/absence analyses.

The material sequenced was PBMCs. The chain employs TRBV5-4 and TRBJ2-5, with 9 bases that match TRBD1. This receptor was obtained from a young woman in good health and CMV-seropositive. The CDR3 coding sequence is TGTGCCAGCAGCCCGACAGGGGGATCACGTTGGGCCCAGTACTTC. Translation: CASSPTGGSRWAQYF.